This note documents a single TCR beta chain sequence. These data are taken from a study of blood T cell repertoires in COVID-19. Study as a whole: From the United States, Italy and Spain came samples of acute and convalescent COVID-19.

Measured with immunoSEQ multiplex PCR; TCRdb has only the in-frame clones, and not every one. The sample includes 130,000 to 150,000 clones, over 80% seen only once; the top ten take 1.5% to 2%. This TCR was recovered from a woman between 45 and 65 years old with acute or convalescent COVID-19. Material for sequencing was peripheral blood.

CDR3 sequence reads: CASRDRGGLTQYF. In nucleotides, the CDR3 is TGTGCCAGCAGGGACAGGGGCGGCCTGACCCAGTACTTC. This chain links TRBV6-5 with TRBJ2-5; 9 bases are shared with TRBD1. Germline V lookup: CDR1 MNHEY, CDR2 SVGAGI. The CDR3 sequence is 13 residues long. Trimming took 6 bases from V and 7 from J; bases not matched to a gene: 6.